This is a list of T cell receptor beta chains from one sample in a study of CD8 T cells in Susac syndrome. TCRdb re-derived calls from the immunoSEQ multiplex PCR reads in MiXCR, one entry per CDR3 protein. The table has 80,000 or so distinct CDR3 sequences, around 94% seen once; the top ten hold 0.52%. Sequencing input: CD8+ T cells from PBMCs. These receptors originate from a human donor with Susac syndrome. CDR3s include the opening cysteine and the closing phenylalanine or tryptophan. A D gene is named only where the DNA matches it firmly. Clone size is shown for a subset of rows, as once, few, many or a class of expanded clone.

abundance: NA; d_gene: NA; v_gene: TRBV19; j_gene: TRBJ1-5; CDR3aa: CASSPWGQTPSNQPQHF; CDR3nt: TGTGCCAGTAGTCCGTGGGGGCAGACCCCTAGCAATCAGCCCCAGCATTTT
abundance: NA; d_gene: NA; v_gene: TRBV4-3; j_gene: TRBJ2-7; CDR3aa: CASSQEEGTSYEQYF; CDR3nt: TGCGCCAGCAGCCAGGAGGAGGGGACATCCTACGAGCAGTACTTC
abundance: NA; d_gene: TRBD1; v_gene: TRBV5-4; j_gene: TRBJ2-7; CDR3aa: CASSQRDRLHEQYF; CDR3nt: TGTGCCAGCAGCCAACGGGACAGGTTACACGAGCAGTACTTC
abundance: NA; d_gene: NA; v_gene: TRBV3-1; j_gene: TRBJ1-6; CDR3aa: CASSQDWADLSSPLHF; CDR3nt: TGTGCCAGCAGCCAAGATTGGGCCGACTTGAGCTCACCCCTCCACTTT
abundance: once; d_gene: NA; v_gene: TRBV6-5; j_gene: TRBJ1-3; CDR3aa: CATSSVGNVGNTIYF; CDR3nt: TGTGCCACGAGCTCAGTTGGGAATGTTGGAAACACCATATATTTT
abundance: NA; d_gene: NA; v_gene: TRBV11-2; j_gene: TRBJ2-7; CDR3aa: CASSPETYEQYF; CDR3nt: TGTGCCAGCAGCCCTGAAACCTACGAGCAGTACTTC
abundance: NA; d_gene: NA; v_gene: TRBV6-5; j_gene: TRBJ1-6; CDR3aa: CASSYSFSTGQPANSPLHF; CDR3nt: TGTGCCAGCAGTTACTCGTTTTCCACGGGACAACCGGCGAATTCACCCCTCCACTTT
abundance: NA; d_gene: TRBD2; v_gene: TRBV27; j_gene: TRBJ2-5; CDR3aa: CASSLWGSGGPQQTQYF; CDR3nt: TGTGCCAGCAGTTTATGGGGTAGCGGGGGTCCTCAACAGACCCAGTACTTC
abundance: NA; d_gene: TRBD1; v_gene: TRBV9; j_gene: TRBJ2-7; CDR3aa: CASSVGTGASSYEQYF; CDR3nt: TGTGCCAGCAGCGTAGGGACAGGCGCTAGCTCCTACGAGCAGTACTTC
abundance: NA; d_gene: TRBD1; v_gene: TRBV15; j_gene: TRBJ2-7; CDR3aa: CATSQGDRTYEQYF; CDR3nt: TGTGCCACCAGCCAGGGGGACCGAACCTACGAGCAGTACTTC
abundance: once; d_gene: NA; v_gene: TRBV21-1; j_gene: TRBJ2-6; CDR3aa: CASSKKGHTSGANVLTF; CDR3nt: TGTGCCAGCAGCAAAAAGGGACATACCTCTGGGGCCAACGTCCTGACTTTC
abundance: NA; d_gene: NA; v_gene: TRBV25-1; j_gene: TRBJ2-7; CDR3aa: CASSEDRVYVDEQYF; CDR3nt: TGTGCCAGCAGTGAGGACCGGGTCTATGTCGACGAGCAGTACTTC
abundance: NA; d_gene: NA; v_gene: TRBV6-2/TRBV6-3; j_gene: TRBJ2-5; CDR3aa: CASTGAGTAETQYF; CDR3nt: TGTGCCAGCACAGGGGCCGGGACTGCGGAGACCCAGTACTTC
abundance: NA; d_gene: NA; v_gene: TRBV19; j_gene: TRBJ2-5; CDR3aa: CASRDPRAIQETQYF; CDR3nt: TGTGCCAGCCGGGACCCACGCGCAATCCAAGAGACCCAGTACTTC
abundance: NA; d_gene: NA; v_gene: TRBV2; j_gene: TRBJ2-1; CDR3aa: CASLHNEQFF; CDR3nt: TGTGCCAGCCTTCACAATGAGCAGTTCTTC
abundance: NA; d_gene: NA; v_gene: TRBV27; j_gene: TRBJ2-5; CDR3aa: CASKGIQETQYF; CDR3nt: TGTGCCAGTAAGGGCATACAAGAGACCCAGTACTTC
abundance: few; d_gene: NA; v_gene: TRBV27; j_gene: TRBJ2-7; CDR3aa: CASSFAGHWYEQYF; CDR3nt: TGTGCCAGCAGTTTTGCGGGACACTGGTACGAGCAGTACTTC
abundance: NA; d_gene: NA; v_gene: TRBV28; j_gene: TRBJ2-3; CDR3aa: CASSFNRATDTQYF; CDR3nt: TGTGCCAGCAGTTTCAACAGGGCCACAGATACGCAGTATTTT
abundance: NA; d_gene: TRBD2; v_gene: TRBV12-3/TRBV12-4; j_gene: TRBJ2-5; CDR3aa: CAREGLAGGPGWETQYF; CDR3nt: TGTGCCAGGGAGGGACTAGCGGGGGGGCCGGGGTGGGAGACCCAGTACTTC
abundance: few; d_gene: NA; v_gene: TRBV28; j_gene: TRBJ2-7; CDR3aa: CASSLVTYEQYF; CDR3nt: TGTGCCAGCAGTCTCGTAACCTACGAGCAGTACTTC
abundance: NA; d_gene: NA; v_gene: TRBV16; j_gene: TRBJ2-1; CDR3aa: CASSQFKSGRGNNEQFF; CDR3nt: TGTGCCAGCAGCCAATTTAAGTCTGGCAGGGGCAACAATGAGCAGTTCTTC
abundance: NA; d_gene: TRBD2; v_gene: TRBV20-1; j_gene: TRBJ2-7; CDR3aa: CSAPGGGNEQYF; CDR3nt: TGCAGTGCTCCCGGGGGGGGGAATGAGCAGTACTTC